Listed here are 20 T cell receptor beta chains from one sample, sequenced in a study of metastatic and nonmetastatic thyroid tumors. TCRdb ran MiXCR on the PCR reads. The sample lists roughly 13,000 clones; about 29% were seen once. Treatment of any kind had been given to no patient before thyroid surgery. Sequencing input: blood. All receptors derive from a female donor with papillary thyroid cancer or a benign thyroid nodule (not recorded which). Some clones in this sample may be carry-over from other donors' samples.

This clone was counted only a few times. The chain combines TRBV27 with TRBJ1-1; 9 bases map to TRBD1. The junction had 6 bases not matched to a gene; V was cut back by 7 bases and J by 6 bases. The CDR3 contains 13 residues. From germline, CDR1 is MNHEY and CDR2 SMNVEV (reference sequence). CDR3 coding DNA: TGTGCCAGCATACCTCGACAGGGGGCTGAAGCTTTCTTT. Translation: CASIPRQGAEAFF.

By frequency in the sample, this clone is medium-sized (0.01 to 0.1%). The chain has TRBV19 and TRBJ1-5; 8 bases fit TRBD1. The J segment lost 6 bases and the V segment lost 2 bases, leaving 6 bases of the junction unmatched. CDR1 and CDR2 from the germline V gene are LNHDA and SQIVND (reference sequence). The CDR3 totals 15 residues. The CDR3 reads CASSIYAGGTQPQHF. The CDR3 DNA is TGTGCCAGTAGTATATATGCAGGGGGCACTCAGCCCCAGCATTTT.

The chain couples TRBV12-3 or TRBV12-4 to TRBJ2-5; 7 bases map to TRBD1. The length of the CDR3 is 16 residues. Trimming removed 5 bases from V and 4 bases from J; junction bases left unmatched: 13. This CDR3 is CASSPTTGQETETQYF. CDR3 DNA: TGTGCCAGCAGTCCAACGACCGGACAGGAAACAGAGACCCAGTACTTC.

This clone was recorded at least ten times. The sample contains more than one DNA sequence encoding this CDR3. The CDR3 coding sequence is TGCGCCAGCAGCCGGACTAGCGGGGCGTCAGAGACCCAGTACTTC. Translated, it gives CASSRTSGASETQYF. This chain connects TRBV5-1 to TRBJ2-5; 12 nucleotides match TRBD2. Germline trimming cut 4 bases from V and 4 bases from J; bases unmatched to any gene: 5. Germline lookup yields CDR1 SGHRS and CDR2 YFSETQ. This CDR3 has 15 amino acids.

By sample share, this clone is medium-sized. DNA of the CDR3: TGTGCCAGCAGCTACGGACTCAGGGCAGACTATGGCTACACCTTC. It is translated as CASSYGLRADYGYTF. The chain links TRBV5-8 to TRBJ1-2; D perhaps matches TRBD1 (5 bases). Between the trimmed V and J ends, which lost 3 bases and 3 bases, there was a span of 15 bases. CDR1 is SGHTS and CDR2 is YDEGEE in the germline V gene. The CDR3 length is 15 residues.

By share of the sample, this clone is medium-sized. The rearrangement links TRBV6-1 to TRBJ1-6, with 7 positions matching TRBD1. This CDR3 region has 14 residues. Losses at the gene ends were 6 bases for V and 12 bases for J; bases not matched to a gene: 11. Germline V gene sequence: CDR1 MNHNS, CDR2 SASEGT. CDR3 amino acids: CASSPDRDMGPLHF. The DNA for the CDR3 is TGTGCCAGCAGCCCCGACAGGGATATGGGACCCCTCCACTTT.

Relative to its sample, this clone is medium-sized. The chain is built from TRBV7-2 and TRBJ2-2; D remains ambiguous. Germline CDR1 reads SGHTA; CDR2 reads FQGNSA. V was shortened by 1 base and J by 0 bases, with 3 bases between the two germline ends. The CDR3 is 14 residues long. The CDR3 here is CASSLGANTGELFF. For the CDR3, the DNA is TGTGCCAGCAGCTTAGGAGCGAACACCGGGGAGCTGTTTTTT.

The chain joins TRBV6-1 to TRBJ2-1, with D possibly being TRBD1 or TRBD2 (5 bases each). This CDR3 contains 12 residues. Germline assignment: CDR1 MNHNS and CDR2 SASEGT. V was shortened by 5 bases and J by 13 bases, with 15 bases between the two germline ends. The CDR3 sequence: CASSPEKGRQFF. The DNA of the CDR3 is TGTGCCAGCAGTCCAGAAAAGGGGAGACAGTTCTTC.

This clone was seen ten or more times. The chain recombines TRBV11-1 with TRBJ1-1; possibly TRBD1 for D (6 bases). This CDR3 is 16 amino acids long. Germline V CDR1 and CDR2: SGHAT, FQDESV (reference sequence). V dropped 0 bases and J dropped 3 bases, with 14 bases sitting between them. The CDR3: CASSLARPGAHTEAFF. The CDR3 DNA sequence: TGTGCCAGCAGCTTAGCGCGGCCAGGGGCCCACACTGAAGCTTTCTTT. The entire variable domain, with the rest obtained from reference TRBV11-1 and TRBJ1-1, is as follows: EAEVAQSPRYKITEKSQAVAFWCDPISGHATLYWYRQILGQGPELLVQFQDESVVDDSQLPKDRFSAERLKGVDSTLKIQPAELGDSAMYLCASSLARPGAHTEAFFGQGTRLTVV.

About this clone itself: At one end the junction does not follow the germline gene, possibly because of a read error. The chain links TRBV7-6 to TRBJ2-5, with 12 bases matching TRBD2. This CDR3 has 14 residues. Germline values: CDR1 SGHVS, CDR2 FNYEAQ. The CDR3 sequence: CASIHRLAGEAQYF. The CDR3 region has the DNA TGTGCCAGCATCCACCGACTAGCGGGAGAGGCCCAGTACTTT. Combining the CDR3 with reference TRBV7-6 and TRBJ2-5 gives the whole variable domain GAGVSQSPRYKVTKRGQDVALRCDPISGHVSLYWYRQALGQGPEFLTYFNYEAQQDKSGLPNDRFSAERPEGSISTLTIQRTEQRDSAMYRCASIHRLAGEAQYFGPGTRLLVL.

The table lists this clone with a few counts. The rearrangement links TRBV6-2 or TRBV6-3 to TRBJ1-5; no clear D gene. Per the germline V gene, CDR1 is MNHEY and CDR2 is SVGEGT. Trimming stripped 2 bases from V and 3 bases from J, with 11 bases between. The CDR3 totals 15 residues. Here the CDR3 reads CASSYDRWNNQPQHF. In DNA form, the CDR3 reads TGTGCCAGCAGTTACGACCGCTGGAACAATCAGCCCCAGCATTTT.

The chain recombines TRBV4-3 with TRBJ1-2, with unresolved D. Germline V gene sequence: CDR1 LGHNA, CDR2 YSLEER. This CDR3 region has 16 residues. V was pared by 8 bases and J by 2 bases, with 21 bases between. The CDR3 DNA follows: TGCGCCAGCTGCCGAGCCCCTACAGTGTCCAACTATGGCTACACCTTC. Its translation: CASCRAPTVSNYGYTF.

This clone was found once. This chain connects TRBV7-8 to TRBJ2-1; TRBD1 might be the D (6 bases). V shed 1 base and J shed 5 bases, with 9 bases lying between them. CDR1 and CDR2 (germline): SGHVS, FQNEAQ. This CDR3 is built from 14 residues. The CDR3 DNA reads TGTGCCAGCAGCTTAGTCTCAGGGGACAATGAGCAGTTCTTC. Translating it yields CASSLVSGDNEQFF.

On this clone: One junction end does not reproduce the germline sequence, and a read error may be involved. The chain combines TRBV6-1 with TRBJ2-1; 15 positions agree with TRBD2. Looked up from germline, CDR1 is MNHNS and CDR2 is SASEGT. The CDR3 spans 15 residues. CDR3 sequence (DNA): TGTGTCAGCAGTCCCGGGACTAGCGGGAGGCGGGAGCAGTTCTTC. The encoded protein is CVSSPGTSGRREQFF.

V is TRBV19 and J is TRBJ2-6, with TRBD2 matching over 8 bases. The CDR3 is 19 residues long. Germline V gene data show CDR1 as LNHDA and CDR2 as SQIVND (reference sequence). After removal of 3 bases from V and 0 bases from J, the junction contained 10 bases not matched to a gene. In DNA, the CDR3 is TGTGCCAGTAGTATCAAGGGACTAGGTTTCTCCTCTGGGGCCAACGTCCTGACTTTC. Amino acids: CASSIKGLGFSSGANVLTF.

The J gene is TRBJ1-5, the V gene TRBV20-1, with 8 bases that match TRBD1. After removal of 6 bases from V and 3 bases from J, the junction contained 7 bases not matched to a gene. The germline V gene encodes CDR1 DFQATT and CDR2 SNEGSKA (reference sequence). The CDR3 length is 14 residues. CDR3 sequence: CSAQKTGDNQPQHF. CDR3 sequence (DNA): TGCAGTGCGCAGAAGACAGGGGACAATCAGCCCCAGCATTTT.

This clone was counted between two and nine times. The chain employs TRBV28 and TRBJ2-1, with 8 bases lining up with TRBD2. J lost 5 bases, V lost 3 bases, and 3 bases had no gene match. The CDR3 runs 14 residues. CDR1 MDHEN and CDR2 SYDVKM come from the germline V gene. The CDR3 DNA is TGTGCCAGCAGTTTGGCAGCGGGGGACAATGAGCAGTTCTTC. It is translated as CASSLAAGDNEQFF. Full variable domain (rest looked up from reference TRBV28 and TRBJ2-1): DVKVTQSSRYLVKRTGEKVFLECVQDMDHENMFWYRQDPGLGLRLIYFSYDVKMKEKGDIPEGYSVSREKKERFSLILESASTNQTSMYLCASSLAAGDNEQFFGPGTRLTVL.

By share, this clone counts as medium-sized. The CDR3 reads CASSDSSLGNEQFF. Written as DNA, the CDR3 is TGTGCCAGCAGTGACTCCTCCCTAGGGAATGAGCAGTTCTTC. The chain links TRBV6-4 to TRBJ2-1, with D unresolved. The ends were cut back, 0 bases at V and 7 bases at J, with 10 bases in the middle. Per germline, CDR1 MRHNA and CDR2 SNTAGT. The CDR3 is made up of 14 amino acids.

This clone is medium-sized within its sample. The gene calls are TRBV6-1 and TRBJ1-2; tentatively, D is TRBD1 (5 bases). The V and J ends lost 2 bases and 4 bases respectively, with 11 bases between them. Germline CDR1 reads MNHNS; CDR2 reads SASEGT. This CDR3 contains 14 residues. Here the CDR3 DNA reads TGTGCCAGCAGTGAATACGAGGGGCCCTATGGCTACACCTTC. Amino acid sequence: CASSEYEGPYGYTF.

CDR3 in DNA: TGTGCCAGCAGCTTGGGTGGGGGGTCACAAGAGACCCAGTACTTC. Protein: CASSLGGGSQETQYF. The chain joins TRBV5-5 to TRBJ2-5; the D gene is possibly TRBD2 (6 bases). Trimming cost V 0 bases and J 2 bases, with 11 bases left between them. There are 15 residues in the CDR3. CDR1 SGHKS and CDR2 YYEKEE come from the germline V gene (reference sequence).